This T cell receptor beta chain was observed in a study of regulatory T cells in long-lasting Graves disease. Time point denoted: newly diagnosed GD, antithyroid drugs for less than 3 months. With RNA extracted from PBMCs as input, the TCR library was made. CDR3 size: 15 residues. Germline V gene data show CDR1 as KGHSH and CDR2 as LQKENI. Trimming cost V 6 bases and J 6 bases; bases outside gene matches: 11. This clonotype has at least ten counts. Researchers made TCR beta libraries by using iRepertoire HTBI primers and running Arm-PCR on CDR3 regions. Each CDR3 protein is one row after TCRdb ran MiXCR on the multiplex PCR reads. The sample consists of hundreds of thousands of distinct CDR3 sequences, around 17% of them appearing once. The same sample was also studied in work on T cells in Graves' hyperthyroidism and ophthalmopathy.

The V gene is TRBV18, the J gene TRBJ2-3, with 8 bases fitting TRBD1. Sequences were derived from peripheral blood mononuclear cells (PBMCs), sampled at new diagnosis, from a patient treated with antithyroid drugs. The receptor's source is a woman younger than 45 with Graves disease. The CDR3 protein is CASSPMSRDRDTQYF. CDR3 bases: TGTGCCAGCTCCCCGATGTCCCGGGACAGGGATACGCAGTATTTT.